A single sample gave rise to the 30 T cell receptor beta chains below, sequenced in a study of blood T cell repertoires in COVID-19. Profiling relied on immunoSEQ multiplex PCR, and the TCRdb table lists in-frame clones only, not all of them. The sample comprises about 50,000 clones, approximately 88% of which are singletons, and 12% rests with the top ten. Sequencing was done on a sample of peripheral blood. The receptors were sampled from a human donor with active COVID-19. The donor label of this sample is uncertain.

The chain couples TRBV6-6 to TRBJ2-1; D not certain. This CDR3 spans 14 amino acids. V lost 8 bases, J lost 7 bases, and 18 bases lay in between. Germline V gene data show CDR1 as MNHNY and CDR2 as SVGAGI (reference sequence). The CDR3 nucleotides are TGTGCCAGCCGCGACTGGTTATTAGAGAATGAGCAGTTCTTC. It yields the protein CASRDWLLENEQFF.

The chain uses TRBV3-1 (or the pseudogene TRBV3-2) and TRBJ2-2, with D maybe TRBD1 (6 bases). The germline V gene has CDR1 LGHDT and CDR2 YNNKEL (reference sequence). There are 13 residues in the CDR3. Between the trimmed V and J ends, which lost 5 bases and 6 bases, there was a span of 10 bases. CDR3: CASSLKGAGELFF. Here the CDR3 DNA reads TGTGCCAGCAGCTTGAAGGGGGCCGGGGAGCTGTTTTTT.

V is TRBV7-3 and J is TRBJ2-2; a weak D match, TRBD1 (6 bases). V was clipped by 5 bases and J by 2 bases, with 12 bases between them. CDR1 and CDR2 (germline): SGHTA, FQGTGA. CDR3 length: 15 residues. This CDR3 is CASSTSGVNTGELFF. DNA of the CDR3: TGTGCCAGCAGCACCTCAGGGGTAAACACCGGGGAGCTGTTTTTT.

This clone was seen a single time. V gene TRBV2 combines with J gene TRBJ2-5; D perhaps matches TRBD1 (5 bases). Looked up from germline, CDR1 is SNHLY and CDR2 is FYNNEI. The CDR3 spans 14 residues. The ends were cut back, 4 bases at V and 4 bases at J, with 13 bases in the middle. The CDR3 DNA reads TGTGCCAGCAGTGGTCGTCAGGGCGGAGAGACCCAGTACTTC. It encodes CASSGRQGGETQYF.

The V call is TRBV10-3, the J call TRBJ2-7; 8 bases align to TRBD1. The V segment lost 4 bases and the J segment 7 bases; nucleotides outside the gene matches: 6. The germline V gene has CDR1 ENHRY and CDR2 SYGVKD. The CDR3 has 13 residues. The CDR3 nucleotides are TGTGCCATCAGTGCACAGGGGGTAGGGGAGCAGTACTTC. Translating it yields CAISAQGVGEQYF.

J is TRBJ2-3 and V is TRBV5-6, with a possible D match to TRBD1 (5 bases). Germline V gene data show CDR1 as SGHDT and CDR2 as YYEEEE. V lost 6 bases to trimming and J lost 0 bases, with 8 bases between them. The CDR3 runs 13 residues. CDR3 loop: CASKQVSTDTQYF. The CDR3 region has the DNA TGTGCCAGCAAACAGGTTAGCACAGATACGCAGTATTTT.

J is TRBJ2-3 and V is TRBV29-1; TRBD1 matches at 7 bases. The germline gives CDR1 SQVTM, CDR2 ANQGSEA. V trimming: 2 bases; J trimming: 1 base; junction bases outside the gene matches: 3. This CDR3 has 14 residues. The CDR3: CSVERDRGTDTQYF. Written as DNA, the CDR3 is TGCAGCGTTGAACGAGACAGGGGCACAGATACGCAGTATTTT.

This chain links TRBV7-9 with TRBJ2-2; TRBD2 agrees at 10 bases. Germline CDR1 SEHNR, CDR2 FQNEAQ (reference sequence). This CDR3 has 15 residues. Trimming removed 5 bases from V and 4 bases from J; junction bases left unmatched: 4. Here the CDR3 DNA reads TGTGCCAGCAGCCTACGGACTAGCGGCACCGGGGAGCTGTTTTTT. Translation: CASSLRTSGTGELFF.

The chain uses TRBV7-2 and TRBJ2-7; TRBD1 might be the D (7 bases). Trimming removed 7 bases at V and 8 bases at J, with 21 bases between. Germline CDR1 reads SGHTA; CDR2 reads FQGNSA. CDR3 size: 14 residues. CDR3: CASNPRQGGDKQYF. The CDR3, as DNA: TGTGCCAGCAACCCCAGACAGGGAGGTGACAAGCAGTACTTC. The complete variable domain, with remaining parts taken from reference TRBV7-2 and TRBJ2-7, reads GAGVSQSPSNKVTEKGKDVELRCDPISGHTALYWYRQSLGQGLEFLIYFQGNSAPDKSGLPSDRFSAERTGGSVSTLTIQRTQQEDSAVYLCASNPRQGGDKQYFGPGTRLTVT.

This clone was picked up one time. CDR3 nucleotide sequence: TGTGCCAGCAGCTTAATAGGAGGGGTTGGCGGCACTGAAGCTTTCTTT. Translated: CASSLIGGVGGTEAFF. The chain joins TRBV11-1 to TRBJ1-1; the D gene is possibly TRBD1 (5 bases). The CDR3 is made up of 16 amino acids. The ends were cut back, 2 bases at V and 4 bases at J, with 17 bases in the middle. Germline CDR1 SGHAT, CDR2 FQDESV (reference sequence).

The chain recombines TRBV24-1 with TRBJ1-6; the D gene is possibly TRBD1 (6 bases). V was shortened by 3 bases and J by 11 bases, with 16 bases between the two germline ends. The germline V gene has CDR1 KGHDR and CDR2 SFDVKD. This CDR3 contains 15 residues. CDR3: CATSDHYRARPPLHF. For the CDR3, the DNA is TGTGCCACCAGTGATCACTACAGGGCTAGGCCACCCCTCCACTTT.

There are a few counts of this clone. The chain joins TRBV2 to TRBJ2-1, with D perhaps matching TRBD2 (6 bases). Trimming pared 5 bases from V and 15 bases from J, leaving 20 bases between. This CDR3 contains 13 residues. The germline V gene encodes CDR1 SNHLY and CDR2 FYNNEI. The CDR3 nucleotides read TGTGCCAGCAGTCGAAGGGACTCATCGGGAGCGTTCTTC. Encoded protein: CASSRRDSSGAFF.

The rearrangement joins TRBV5-1 to TRBJ1-6; the D is unclear. The CDR3 runs 14 residues. Trimming stripped 0 bases from V and 8 bases from J, with 9 bases between. The germline V gene has CDR1 SGHRS and CDR2 YFSETQ. The CDR3, as DNA: TGCGCCAGCAGCTTGGGACCCGGAGATTCACCCCTCCACTTT. As protein: CASSLGPGDSPLHF.

This chain joins TRBV6-5 and TRBJ1-1; 8 bases match TRBD1. The CDR3 consists of 14 residues. J lost 1 base, V lost 6 bases, and 4 bases had no gene match. Germline V CDR1 and CDR2: MNHEY, SVGAGI. The CDR3 DNA follows: TGTGCCAGCAGCAATGGACAGGGGAACACTGAAGCTTTCTTT. This gives the protein CASSNGQGNTEAFF.

The chain is built from TRBV18 and TRBJ2-1; D may be TRBD2 (6 bases). The length of the CDR3 is 15 residues. Trimming removed 6 bases from V and 4 bases from J, with 16 bases in between. Germline CDR1 is KGHSH and CDR2 is LQKENI. The CDR3 sequence: CASSPKASEYNEQFF. In DNA, the CDR3 is TGTGCCAGCTCGCCAAAGGCTAGCGAATACAATGAGCAGTTCTTC.

This clone was detected a few times. The chain uses TRBV7-3 and TRBJ1-1; D perhaps matches TRBD1 (5 bases). The CDR3 is 13 amino acids. The V and J ends lost 1 base and 8 bases respectively, with 11 bases between them. From germline, CDR1 is SGHTA and CDR2 FQGTGA. The DNA of the CDR3 is TGTGCCAGCAGCTTAATTCAGGGTACCGAAGCTTTCTTT. Its translation: CASSLIQGTEAFF.

The J gene is TRBJ2-5, the V gene TRBV6-5, with D possibly TRBD2 on 7 matching bases. The CDR3 consists of 15 residues. Germline CDR1 reads MNHEY; CDR2 reads SVGAGI. The V end lost 5 bases, the J end lost 2 bases, and 15 bases lay between the germline ends. The chain's CDR3 is CASSRGGGEQETQYF. Written as DNA, the CDR3 is TGTGCCAGCAGTAGGGGAGGGGGGGAACAAGAGACCCAGTACTTC.

The chain recombines TRBV27 with TRBJ2-7; 7 bases are shared with TRBD1. The ends lost 5 bases at V and 6 bases at J; junction bases unmatched: 10. This CDR3 has 14 amino acids. The germline V gene encodes CDR1 MNHEY and CDR2 SMNVEV (reference sequence). The CDR3 bases are TGTGCCAGCAGTGCCGCCGGACAGGTCCTCGAGCAGTACTTC. It yields the protein CASSAAGQVLEQYF.

The gene calls are TRBV19 and TRBJ2-7, with 7 nucleotides matching TRBD1. J gave up 2 bases and V 6 bases, and 10 bases lay outside the gene matches. This CDR3 spans 15 amino acids. The germline gives CDR1 LNHDA, CDR2 SQIVND (reference sequence). The CDR3 is CASRPGTELTYEQYF. The CDR3 DNA follows: TGTGCCAGTAGGCCTGGGACAGAGCTAACCTACGAGCAGTACTTC.

J is TRBJ1-1 and V is TRBV27, with 7 bases matching TRBD1. The CDR3 consists of 13 residues. Per germline, CDR1 MNHEY and CDR2 SMNVEV (reference sequence). V was clipped by 6 bases and J by 6 bases; unmatched bases: 7. The CDR3 DNA reads as TGTGCCAGCAGGCGACAGGGCAGTTCTGAAGCTTTCTTT. The encoded protein is CASRRQGSSEAFF.

The rearrangement joins TRBV6-6 to TRBJ2-3; D call uncertain. The CDR3 contains 14 residues. Trimming left V 0 bases short and J 2 bases short, with 6 bases between. The V gene's germline CDR1 is MNHNY and CDR2 SVGAGI (reference sequence). The CDR3 here is CASSYSRHTDTQYF. CDR3 in DNA: TGTGCCAGCAGTTACTCGCGACACACAGATACGCAGTATTTT.

By share, this clone ranks as medium-sized. The CDR3 nucleotides read TGTGCCAGCAGCCAAGATCGGGGAGTGCGCGAGCAGTACTTC. Encoded protein: CASSQDRGVREQYF. The chain employs TRBV4-2 and TRBJ2-7, with D possibly matching TRBD2 (5 bases). Trimming took 0 bases from V and 6 from J, leaving 12 bases between them. The CDR3 runs to 14 residues. From germline, CDR1 is LGHNA and CDR2 YNFKEQ.

The chain combines TRBV6-6 with TRBJ1-6, with D tentatively TRBD1 (6 bases). The germline V gene has CDR1 MNHNY and CDR2 SVGAGI (reference sequence). This CDR3 contains 16 residues. V lost 6 bases to trimming and J lost 2 bases, with 14 bases between them. In DNA, the CDR3 is TGTGCCAGCAGCTCTCCACAGGGCGCCTATAATTCACCCCTCCACTTT. As protein: CASSSPQGAYNSPLHF.

The chain recombines TRBV9 with TRBJ2-3, with TRBD2 identical over 12 bases. The CDR3 is made up of 16 amino acids. V was pared by 4 bases and J by 5 bases, with 8 bases of the junction left unmatched. Germline assignment: CDR1 SGDLS and CDR2 YYNGEE. CDR3 sequence (DNA): TGTGCCAGCAGCCTGCGGACTAGCGGGGACATAGATACGCAGTATTTT. Amino acid sequence: CASSLRTSGDIDTQYF.

This chain joins TRBV29-1 and TRBJ2-3, with D maybe TRBD2 (6 bases). Germline values: CDR1 SQVTM, CDR2 ANQGSEA. V lost 6 bases and J 3 bases, leaving 10 bases between the germline ends. The CDR3 covers 12 residues. The CDR3 region has the DNA TGCAGCGTCCCGCGGGGAACAGATACGCAGTATTTT. It yields the protein CSVPRGTDTQYF.

The V and J genes are TRBV5-4 and TRBJ2-5; TRBD1 matches 7 bases. V shed 0 bases and J 5 bases; nucleotides not matched to a gene: 10. The CDR3 length is 16 residues. Looked up from germline, CDR1 is SGHNT and CDR2 is YYREEE (reference sequence). The CDR3 sequence is CASSLAGGSSGETQYF. The CDR3 DNA reads as TGTGCCAGCAGCTTGGCAGGGGGTTCGTCGGGTGAGACCCAGTACTTC.

The chain carries TRBV19 and TRBJ1-2; D unclear. The V and J ends lost 3 bases and 6 bases respectively, with 14 bases between them. This CDR3 is 14 amino acids long. The germline V gene encodes CDR1 LNHDA and CDR2 SQIVND (reference sequence). CDR3: CASSIRTGIHGYTF. The CDR3 coding sequence is TGTGCCAGTAGTATCCGAACGGGGATTCATGGCTACACCTTC.

The chain carries TRBV5-6 and TRBJ2-1; maybe TRBD2 (5 bases). V shed 4 bases and J shed 15 bases, with 23 bases lying between them. The CDR3 sequence is 14 residues long. Germline CDR1 reads SGHDT; CDR2 reads YYEEEE. CDR3 nucleotides: TGTGCCAGCAGCACCTTGGCGGGTTCTCGGAGAGGGTTCTTC. This gives the protein CASSTLAGSRRGFF. The full variable domain, completed using reference TRBV5-6 and TRBJ2-1, is DAGVTQSPTHLIKTRGQQVTLRCSPKSGHDTVSWYQQALGQGPQFIFQYYEEEERQRGNFPDRFSGHQFPNYSSELNVNALLLGDSALYLCASSTLAGSRRGFFGPGTRLTVL.

The V call is TRBV13, the J call TRBJ2-5; D ambiguous. The ends were cut back, 3 bases at V and 2 bases at J, with 7 bases in the middle. This CDR3 spans 13 amino acids. In germline, CDR1 is PRHDT, CDR2 FYEKMQ (reference sequence). The CDR3 DNA sequence: TGTGCCAGCAGCTTTCGCGTACAAGAGACCCAGTACTTC. Translating it yields CASSFRVQETQYF.

The chain combines TRBV9 with TRBJ2-1; perhaps TRBD1 as D (5 bases). V dropped 2 bases and J dropped 2 bases, with 11 bases sitting between them. From germline, CDR1 is SGDLS and CDR2 YYNGEE. CDR3 length: 15 residues. CDR3 region: CASSVTGITYNEQFF. As DNA, the CDR3 is TGTGCCAGCAGCGTTACAGGTATTACCTACAATGAGCAGTTCTTC.